A selection of T cell receptor beta chains follows, all from one sample in a study of T cells in localized non-small cell lung cancer. TCRdb's table, derived via immunoSEQ multiplex PCR, lists solely in-frame clones and lacks some. Among about 61,000 clones, 85% to 90% were seen once, and the ten largest hold under 25%. Sequencing was performed on peripheral blood, taken before any cancer treatment. The receptors derive from a man between 35 and 75 years old with stage I squamous cell lung carcinoma. Both conserved end residues are part of each CDR3. A D gene is named only where the DNA matches it firmly. Clone sizes are given selectively: once, few, many, or a class where the clone is expanded.

abundance: -
d_gene: TRBD2
j_gene: TRBJ2-2
v_gene: TRBV7-3
CDR3aa: CASSLFGTSGTTGELFF
CDR3nt: TGTGCCAGCAGCTTATTCGGGACTAGCGGAACCACCGGGGAGCTGTTTTTT

abundance: -
d_gene: TRBD1
j_gene: TRBJ1-2
v_gene: TRBV4-3
CDR3aa: CASSQATGPVGYTF
CDR3nt: TGCGCCAGCAGCCAAGCGACAGGGCCCGTGGGCTACACCTTC

abundance: -
d_gene: -
j_gene: TRBJ2-1
v_gene: TRBV5-1
CDR3aa: CASTERGEQFF
CDR3nt: TGCGCCAGCACGGAGAGGGGGGAGCAGTTCTTC

abundance: -
d_gene: -
j_gene: TRBJ1-2
v_gene: TRBV6-1
CDR3aa: CASSEQPALLNYGYTF
CDR3nt: TGTGCCAGCAGTGAACAGCCGGCGCTCCTTAACTATGGCTACACCTTC

abundance: -
d_gene: -
j_gene: TRBJ2-3
v_gene: TRBV6-6
CDR3aa: CASSSSAGRGDTQYF
CDR3nt: TGTGCCAGCAGTTCTAGCGCGGGGCGAGGGGATACGCAGTATTTT

abundance: -
d_gene: -
j_gene: TRBJ1-2
v_gene: TRBV30
CDR3aa: CAWSWAGSGYTF
CDR3nt: TGTGCCTGGAGTTGGGCAGGGAGTGGCTACACCTTC

abundance: -
d_gene: TRBD1
j_gene: TRBJ1-1
v_gene: TRBV5-1
CDR3aa: CASSAMTGGASTEAFF
CDR3nt: TGCGCCAGCAGCGCTATGACAGGGGGCGCGAGCACTGAAGCTTTCTTT

abundance: once
d_gene: TRBD1
j_gene: TRBJ2-5
v_gene: TRBV7-9
CDR3aa: CASSPWTGRETQYF
CDR3nt: TGTGCCAGCAGCCCCTGGACAGGGAGAGAGACCCAGTACTTC

abundance: -
d_gene: -
j_gene: TRBJ1-3
v_gene: TRBV14
CDR3aa: CASSQDEAGRSGNTIYF
CDR3nt: TGTGCCAGCAGCCAAGACGAGGCGGGACGCTCTGGAAACACCATATATTTT

abundance: -
d_gene: -
j_gene: TRBJ2-1
v_gene: TRBV11-1
CDR3aa: CASSLAGGYNEQFF
CDR3nt: TGTGCCAGCAGCTTAGCGGGAGGCTACAATGAGCAGTTCTTC

abundance: -
d_gene: -
j_gene: TRBJ2-1
v_gene: TRBV9
CDR3aa: CASSVEGFYEQFF
CDR3nt: TGTGCCAGCAGCGTAGAGGGGTTCTATGAGCAGTTCTTC

abundance: -
d_gene: -
j_gene: TRBJ2-1
v_gene: TRBV6-5
CDR3aa: CASSYALEYEQFF
CDR3nt: TGTGCCAGCAGTTACGCCCTAGAGTATGAGCAGTTCTTC

abundance: -
d_gene: -
j_gene: TRBJ2-1
v_gene: TRBV29-1
CDR3aa: CSVTGRGSYNEQFF
CDR3nt: TGCAGCGTTACCGGCAGAGGGAGTTACAATGAGCAGTTCTTC

abundance: -
d_gene: -
j_gene: TRBJ2-1
v_gene: TRBV28
CDR3aa: CASSSGPKLSSYNEQFF
CDR3nt: TGTGCCAGCAGTTCAGGACCAAAACTTTCCTCCTACAATGAGCAGTTCTTC

abundance: -
d_gene: TRBD2
j_gene: TRBJ2-1
v_gene: TRBV7-2
CDR3aa: CASSFSGIPNEQFF
CDR3nt: TGTGCCAGCAGCTTTAGCGGGATTCCCAATGAGCAGTTCTTC